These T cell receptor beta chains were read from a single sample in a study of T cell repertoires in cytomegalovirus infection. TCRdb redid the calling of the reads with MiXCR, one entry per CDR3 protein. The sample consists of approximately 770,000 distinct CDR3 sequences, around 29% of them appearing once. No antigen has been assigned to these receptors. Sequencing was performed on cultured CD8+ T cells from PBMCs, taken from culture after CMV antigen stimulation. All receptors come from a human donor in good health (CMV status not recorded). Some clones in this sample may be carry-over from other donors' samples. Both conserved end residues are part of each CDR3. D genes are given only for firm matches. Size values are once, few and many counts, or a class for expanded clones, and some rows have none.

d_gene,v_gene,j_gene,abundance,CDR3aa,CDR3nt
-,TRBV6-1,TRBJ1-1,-,CAGRRNTEAFF,TGTGCGGGCAGGCGGAACACTGAAGCTTTCTTT
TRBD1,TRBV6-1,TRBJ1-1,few,CASGTGLFSGTEAFF,TGTGCCAGCGGGACAGGGCTTTTTTCTGGCACTGAAGCTTTCTTT
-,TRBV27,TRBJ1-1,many,CASSLRQNVAEAFF,TGTGCCAGCAGTTTAAGGCAGAATGTCGCTGAAGCTTTCTTT
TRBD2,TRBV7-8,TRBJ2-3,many,CASRTSGGADTQYF,TGTGCCAGCAGAACTAGCGGGGGGGCAGATACGCAGTATTTT
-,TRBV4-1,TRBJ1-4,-,CASSPQGFPEKLFF,TGCGCCAGCAGCCCTCAGGGATTTCCGGAAAAACTGTTTTTT
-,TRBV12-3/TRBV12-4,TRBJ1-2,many,CASSSPGGGNYGYTF,TGTGCCAGCAGTTCCCCCGGGGGGGGTAACTATGGCTACACCTTC
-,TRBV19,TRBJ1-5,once,CASSIEGGGLPGPQHF,TGTGCCAGTAGTATAGAAGGGGGGGGCCTCCCGGGTCCCCAGCATTTT
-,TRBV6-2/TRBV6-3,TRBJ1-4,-,CASRNGVHATNEKLFF,TGTGCCAGCAGAAACGGGGTACACGCAACTAATGAAAAACTGTTTTTT
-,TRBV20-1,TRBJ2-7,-,CSARDVSHNSYEQYF,TGCAGTGCTAGAGATGTAAGCCACAACTCCTACGAGCAGTACTTC
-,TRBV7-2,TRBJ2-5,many,CASSRTLQRETQYF,TGTGCCAGCAGCCGGACCTTGCAGAGAGAGACCCAGTACTTC
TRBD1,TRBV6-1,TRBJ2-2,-,CAQTGESGELFF,TGTGCCCAGACAGGGGAATCCGGGGAGCTGTTTTTT
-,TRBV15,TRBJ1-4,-,CATTSGNEGEKLFF,TGTGCCACTACCTCGGGGAATGAGGGTGAAAAACTGTTTTTT
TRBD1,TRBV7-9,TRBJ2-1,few,CAIQADRGRNEQFF,TGTGCCATACAGGCGGACAGGGGGCGAAATGAGCAGTTCTTC
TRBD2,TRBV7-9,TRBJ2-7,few,CASSFGEGVYEQYF,TGTGCCAGCAGCTTCGGGGAGGGCGTCTACGAGCAGTACTTC
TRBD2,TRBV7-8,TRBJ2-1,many,CASSPGTSGGARNEQFF,TGTGCCAGCAGCCCCGGGACTAGCGGGGGGGCGAGGAATGAGCAGTTCTTC
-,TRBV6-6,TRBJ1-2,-,CASSYTVNGYTF,TGTGCCAGCAGTTACACGGTTAATGGCTACACCTTC
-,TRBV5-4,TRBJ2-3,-,CASSTQGPRRSTDTQYF,TGTGCCAGCAGCACCCAGGGGCCTCGACGGAGCACAGATACGCAGTATTTT
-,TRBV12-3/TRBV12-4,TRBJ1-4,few,CASSFSSGTIKEKLFF,TGTGCCAGCAGTTTCAGTTCCGGGACTATCAAGGAAAAACTGTTTTTT
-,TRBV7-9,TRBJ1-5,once,CASSTYDQPQHF,TGTGCCAGCAGCACCTACGATCAGCCCCAGCATTTT
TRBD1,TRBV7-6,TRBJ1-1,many,CASSLAVGTGAEAFF,TGTGCCAGCAGCTTAGCCGTGGGGACAGGGGCCGAAGCTTTCTTT
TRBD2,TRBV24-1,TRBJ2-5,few,CATSDLALAGGGETQYF,TGTGCCACCAGTGATTTGGCTCTAGCGGGGGGCGGAGAGACCCAGTACTTC
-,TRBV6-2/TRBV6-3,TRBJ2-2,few,CASSYGLDTGELFF,TGTGCCAGCAGTTATGGACTGGACACCGGGGAGCTGTTTTTT
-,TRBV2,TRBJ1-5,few,CASSVWGNQPQHF,TGTGCCAGCAGTGTGTGGGGGAACCAGCCCCAGCATTTT
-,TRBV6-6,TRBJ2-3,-,CASTNDKEGRDTQYF,TGTGCCAGCACCAACGACAAGGAAGGAAGAGATACGCAGTATTTT
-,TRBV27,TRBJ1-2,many,CASSPGGNYGYTF,TGTGCCAGCAGCCCGGGTGGTAACTATGGCTACACCTTC
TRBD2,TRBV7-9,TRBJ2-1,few,CASRTGGAYNEQFF,TGTGCCAGCAGAACCGGGGGGGCCTACAATGAGCAGTTCTTC
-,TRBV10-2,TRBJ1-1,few,CASSLMRTRGTEAFF,TGCGCCAGCAGTCTAATGAGGACCCGCGGCACTGAAGCTTTCTTT
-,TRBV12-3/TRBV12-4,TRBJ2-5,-,CASRYDLVGLAWETQYF,TGTGCCAGCCGTTACGATCTGGTTGGCCTAGCGTGGGAGACCCAGTACTTC
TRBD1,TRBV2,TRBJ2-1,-,CATSGTGGNEQFF,TGTGCCACTTCCGGGACAGGGGGCAATGAGCAGTTCTTC
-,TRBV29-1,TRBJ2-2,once,CSVELGGIGELFF,TGCAGCGTTGAGCTAGGGGGGATCGGGGAGCTGTTTTTT
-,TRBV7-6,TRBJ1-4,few,CASSFAENEKLFF,TGTGCCAGCAGTTTTGCAGAAAATGAAAAACTGTTTTTT
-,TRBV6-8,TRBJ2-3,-,CASRLDWSNEDTQYF,TGTGCCAGCAGATTGGACTGGTCAAACGAGGATACGCAGTATTTT
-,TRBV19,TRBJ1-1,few,CASSIRVEAFF,TGTGCCAGTAGTATCCGGGTAGAAGCTTTCTTT
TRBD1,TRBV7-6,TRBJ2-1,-,CASSPTQGNEQFF,TGTGCCAGCAGCCCAACACAGGGGAATGAGCAGTTCTTC
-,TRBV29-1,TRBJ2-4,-,CSVQGGAKNIQYF,TGCAGCGTTCAGGGTGGCGCCAAAAACATTCAGTACTTC
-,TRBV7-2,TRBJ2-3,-,CASSGFLAPSTDTQYF,TGTGCCAGCAGCGGATTTCTAGCGCCTAGCACAGATACGCAGTATTTT
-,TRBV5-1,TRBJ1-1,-,CASSPPSVGSTEAFF,TGCGCCAGCAGCCCCCCCTCGGTAGGGAGCACTGAAGCTTTCTTT
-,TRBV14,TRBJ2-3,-,CASSQEAGLPTDTQYF,TGTGCCAGCAGCCAAGAAGCGGGTCTTCCCACAGATACGCAGTATTTT
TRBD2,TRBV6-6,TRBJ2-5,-,CASRGLRRMEETQYF,TGTGCCAGCAGGGGACTAAGGCGGATGGAAGAGACCCAGTACTTC
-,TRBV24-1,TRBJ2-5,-,CATSDFAGQEYRKETQYF,TGTGCCACCAGTGATTTTGCAGGACAAGAGTACAGAAAAGAGACCCAGTACTTC
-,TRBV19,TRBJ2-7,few,CASSTSGGYEQYF,TGTGCCAGTAGTACCAGTGGGGGCTACGAGCAGTACTTC
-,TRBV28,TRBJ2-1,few,CASSFRLGEQFF,TGTGCCAGCAGTTTCCGGCTCGGTGAGCAGTTCTTC
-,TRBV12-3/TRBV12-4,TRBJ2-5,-,CASSRAGANRTQYF,TGTGCCAGTTCGAGGGCAGGGGCGAATCGGACCCAGTACTTC
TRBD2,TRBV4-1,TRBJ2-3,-,CASSQGLADTDTQYF,TGCGCCAGCAGCCAAGGGCTAGCGGACACAGATACGCAGTATTTT
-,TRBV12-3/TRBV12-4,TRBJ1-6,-,CASSPGVSYNSPLHF,TGTGCCAGCAGTCCAGGGGTCTCCTATAATTCACCCCTCCACTTT
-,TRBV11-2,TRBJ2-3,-,CASSFGDPKDTQYF,TGTGCCAGCAGCTTTGGGGACCCTAAAGATACGCAGTATTTT